This T cell receptor beta chain was captured by sequencing in a study of primary melanoma T cells and metastatic recurrence. CDR1 and CDR2 from the germline V gene are LNHDA and SQIVND (reference sequence). CDR3 length: 13 residues. Produced via immunoSEQ multiplex PCR; TCRdb's table is partial and in-frame only. The sample includes fewer than 250 clones, about four fifths of them seen just once. The V call is TRBV19, the J call TRBJ2-3; 11 bases map to TRBD1. This receptor was obtained from a human donor with melanoma. The specimen sequenced was melanoma tumor tissue. This chain's CDR3 is CASVGQGADTQYF. CDR3 sequence (DNA): TGTGCAAGTGTAGGACAGGGGGCGGATACGCAGTATTTT.